The rows below give T cell receptor beta chains drawn from one sample of a study of blood T cell repertoires in COVID-19. The repertoire was sequenced with immunoSEQ multiplex PCR; TCRdb's copy has only in-frame clones and lacks some. The top ten clones hold around 9.6% of a sample with approximately 34,000 clones, 80% to 90% of them seen once. Sample: peripheral blood. The receptors were sampled from a human donor in a cohort sampled during active COVID-19. Each CDR3 is given with its conserved first and last residue. Only some rows state a clone size, as once, few, many or a class for expanded clones.

v_call: TRBV19; clone_size: .; j_call: TRBJ2-4; cdr3_aa: CASRTGGGSKNIQYF
v_call: TRBV4-2; clone_size: .; j_call: TRBJ1-1; cdr3_aa: CASSQGLRGTEAFF
v_call: TRBV6-5; clone_size: .; j_call: TRBJ1-1; cdr3_aa: CASTSDRVHTEAFF
v_call: TRBV5-4; clone_size: once; j_call: TRBJ2-7; cdr3_aa: CASSEGGHYEQYF
v_call: TRBV12-3/TRBV12-4; clone_size: .; j_call: TRBJ2-7; cdr3_aa: CASSLAGVNEQYF
v_call: TRBV7-3; clone_size: once; j_call: TRBJ2-1; cdr3_aa: CASSLSLAGNEQFF
v_call: TRBV6-5; clone_size: .; j_call: TRBJ2-3; cdr3_aa: CASSLGQGTDTQYF
v_call: TRBV3-1/TRBV3-2; clone_size: .; j_call: TRBJ2-7; cdr3_aa: CASGVGGSSYEQYF
v_call: TRBV27; clone_size: .; j_call: TRBJ2-1; cdr3_aa: CASRRQTSPANEQFF
v_call: TRBV9; clone_size: .; j_call: TRBJ2-1; cdr3_aa: CASSGLAGARDNEQFF
v_call: TRBV12-1; clone_size: .; j_call: TRBJ1-2; cdr3_aa: CASSFQGPTDYGYTF
v_call: TRBV5-6; clone_size: .; j_call: TRBJ2-3; cdr3_aa: CASSLGPQGQYF
v_call: TRBV3-1/TRBV3-2; clone_size: .; j_call: TRBJ2-7; cdr3_aa: CASSPHLMTTPNSYEQYF
v_call: TRBV7-2; clone_size: medium-sized; j_call: TRBJ1-2; cdr3_aa: CASSLALQWYGGYTF
v_call: TRBV9; clone_size: .; j_call: TRBJ1-6; cdr3_aa: CASSPDGQGGNSPLHF
v_call: TRBV7-9; clone_size: few; j_call: TRBJ2-5; cdr3_aa: CASSLASGQETQYF